This T cell receptor (beta chain) was recovered during a study of vaccination effects on CD4 cells after COVID-19. Study details: Sample donation by two convalescent patients took place 16 days and one week before vaccination. Study-wide findings and caveats: New vaccine-induced clones dominated convalescents' post-vaccine spike-reactive clones.

The V and J ends lost 8 bases and 6 bases, in that order; junction bases with no gene match: 7. This CDR3 is 13 amino acids long. Concerning this clone: Its antigen is unknown.

Before any sequencing was done, the ViraFEST assay used viral peptide pools to expand antigen-specific CD4+ T cells. Investigators separated out CD4+ T cells once approximately 11 days of culture had passed. Infection dated between March and December 2020, before the Alpha, Beta and Delta variants reached the United States. Researchers reported culturing 2 million to 2.5 million PBMC in each well, adding about 9.5 IU/ml IL-2 and about 10 ug/ml peptides. The table came from immunoSEQ multiplex PCR; TCRdb's copy has only in-frame clones and leaves some out. The data contain roughly 45,000 clones, around 74% of them singletons.

V and J are TRBV12-3 or TRBV12-4 and TRBJ2-1; TRBD2 agrees at 7 bases. Here the sequenced sample was CD4+ T cells from PBMCs cultured with a peptide pool, taken before COVID-19 vaccination. The clonotype was recovered from a human donor who had a prior SARS-CoV-2 infection. The CDR3 here is CASGRGAINEQFF. In nucleotides, the CDR3 is TGTGCCAGCGGGAGGGGAGCGATCAATGAGCAGTTCTTC.